These 27 T cell receptor beta chains originate from one sample sequenced in a study of T cells in Graves' hyperthyroidism and ophthalmopathy. RNA transcripts gave rise to amplified TCR beta CDR3 regions. Initially, a first-round RT-PCR of the TCR CDR3 employed the HTBI primer set. Each CDR3 protein gets one entry after TCRdb re-called the multiplex PCR reads with MiXCR. The repertoire holds approximately 710,000 distinct CDR3 sequences, around 15% seen once, with 15% to 19% in the top ten. The sequencing sample was made of blood. The receptors come from a man in his fifties with Graves' hyperthyroidism.

V is TRBV20-1 and J is TRBJ2-1; TRBD2 aligns across 10 bases. Germline-derived CDR1 and CDR2 are DFQATT and SNEGSKA (reference sequence). The V segment lost 2 bases and the J segment 0 bases; nucleotides outside the gene matches: 4. This CDR3 has 16 amino acids. CDR3 region: CSARLGLAHSYNEQFF. The CDR3 region has the DNA TGCAGTGCTAGATTGGGACTAGCGCACTCCTACAATGAGCAGTTCTTC.

This clonotype has ten or more counts. J is TRBJ1-1 and V is TRBV28, with D possibly TRBD1 on 6 matching bases. CDR3 size: 13 residues. V was clipped by 4 bases and J by 3 bases, with 9 bases between them. Germline values: CDR1 MDHEN, CDR2 SYDVKM. The CDR3 DNA is TGTGCCAGCAGTTCAGGGGAGCACACTGAAGCTTTCTTT. Residues: CASSSGEHTEAFF.

This clonotype has a count of ten or more. This sequence joins TRBV30 and TRBJ2-2; D is unclear. Trimming removed 0 bases at V and 5 bases at J, with 7 bases between. CDR1 and CDR2 (germline): GTSNPN, SVGIG (reference sequence). This CDR3 is built from 13 residues. The CDR3 here is CAWSVRPTGELFF. The CDR3 coding sequence is TGTGCCTGGAGTGTACGTCCAACCGGGGAGCTGTTTTTT.

In its sample, this clonotype was seen a few times. The chain employs TRBV20-1 and TRBJ2-1; 9 bases map to TRBD2. Per germline, CDR1 DFQATT and CDR2 SNEGSKA (reference sequence). V shed 3 bases, J shed 6 bases, and the junction held 12 bases outside the gene matches. The CDR3 consists of 16 residues. This CDR3 is CSASPLAGVLLNEQFF. DNA for the CDR3: TGCAGTGCTAGCCCACTAGCGGGTGTACTACTCAATGAGCAGTTCTTC.

The chain carries TRBV12-3 or TRBV12-4 and TRBJ1-1; 9 bases align to TRBD1. The CDR3 is made up of 14 amino acids. The V gene end was trimmed by 7 bases and the J gene end by 4 bases; junction bases not matched to a gene: 7. The chain's CDR3 is CASTLDRGGTEAFF. The CDR3 coding sequence is TGTGCCAGCACCCTGGACAGGGGAGGCACTGAAGCTTTCTTT.

The chain is built from TRBV4-1 and TRBJ1-5, with a possible D match to TRBD1 (5 bases). V gave up 3 bases and J gave up 5 bases, with 17 bases separating them. This CDR3 comprises 16 residues. CDR1 is MGHRA, CDR2 YSYEKL, per germline. CDR3 DNA sequence: TGCGCCAGCAGCCAGGCTCAGGGATCGGTGGATCAGCCCCAGCATTTT. Protein: CASSQAQGSVDQPQHF.

This clonotype was recorded many times. This rearrangement joins TRBV27 to TRBJ2-1; 11 bases are shared with TRBD2. The CDR3 has 18 residues. CDR1 is MNHEY, CDR2 SMNVEV, per germline (reference sequence). J lost 6 bases, V lost 0 bases, and 10 bases had no gene match. The CDR3 sequence: CASSLSGLRTSGFNEQFF. CDR3 bases: TGTGCCAGCAGTTTATCGGGCCTGCGGACTAGCGGGTTCAATGAGCAGTTCTTC.

This clonotype was detected ten times or more. The chain carries TRBV6-1 and TRBJ1-1; D is perhaps TRBD1 (6 bases). Germline V gene lookup returns CDR1 MNHNS and CDR2 SASEGT. The CDR3 runs 14 residues. V lost 7 bases and J lost 1, with 13 bases in between. The chain's CDR3 is CASKKTGANTEAFF. The CDR3 region has the DNA TGTGCCAGCAAGAAGACAGGAGCGAACACTGAAGCTTTCTTT.

In its sample, this clonotype was seen many times. The gene calls are TRBV27 and TRBJ2-2; D not resolved. The CDR3 totals 13 residues. Germline V gene sequence: CDR1 MNHEY, CDR2 SMNVEV (reference sequence). V lost 6 bases and J 6 bases, leaving 11 bases between the germline ends. CDR3 sequence reads: CASSYSGPGELFF. The CDR3 nucleotides are TGTGCCAGCAGCTACTCAGGCCCCGGGGAGCTGTTTTTT.

This clonotype was seen only a few times. This chain links TRBV7-3 with TRBJ2-6; 10 bases agree with TRBD1. This CDR3 has 17 residues. The J segment lost 2 bases and the V segment lost 5 bases, leaving 6 bases of the junction unmatched. In germline, CDR1 is SGHTA, CDR2 FQGTGA. The CDR3 DNA is TGTGCCAGCAGCGCCAGAGGACAGGGGGCTGGGGCCAACGTCCTGACTTTC. This translates into CASSARGQGAGANVLTF.

The chain employs TRBV7-2 and TRBJ1-1; D is unresolved. The CDR3 loop spans 12 amino acids. The V end lost 5 bases, the J end lost 6 bases, and 10 bases lay between the germline ends. Germline V lookup: CDR1 SGHTA, CDR2 FQGNSA. This CDR3 is CASSESRAEAFF. In DNA form, the CDR3 reads TGTGCCAGCAGCGAGAGTAGGGCTGAAGCTTTCTTT. Using reference TRBV7-2 and TRBJ1-1 for the parts outside the CDR3, the full variable domain is GAGVSQSPSNKVTEKGKDVELRCDPISGHTALYWYRQSLGQGLEFLIYFQGNSAPDKSGLPSDRFSAERTGGSVSTLTIQRTQQEDSAVYLCASSESRAEAFFGQGTRLTVV.

The table lists this clonotype with many counts. The chain has TRBV5-1 and TRBJ2-7; TRBD1 agrees at 8 bases. CDR1 is SGHRS, CDR2 YFSETQ, per germline. This CDR3 spans 14 amino acids. V shed 4 bases, J shed 2 bases, and the junction held 5 bases outside the gene matches. CDR3 coding DNA: TGCGCCAGCAGCGAGGGACAGGTCACCTACGAGCAGTACTTC. Amino acids: CASSEGQVTYEQYF.

This clonotype occurred many times. The genes are TRBV7-2 and TRBJ1-2, with D perhaps matching TRBD1 (6 bases). CDR3 length: 12 amino acids. The germline V gene encodes CDR1 SGHTA and CDR2 FQGNSA. The V gene lost 8 bases and the J gene lost 2 bases, with 9 bases spanning the gap. The chain's CDR3 is CASLQGNYGYTF. The DNA of the CDR3 is TGTGCCAGCCTTCAGGGGAACTATGGCTACACCTTC.

The rearrangement uses TRBV5-6 and TRBJ2-1; 10 positions match TRBD2. Losses at the gene ends were 5 bases for V and 3 bases for J; bases not matched to a gene: 2. The CDR3 extends over 14 amino acids. Looked up from germline, CDR1 is SGHDT and CDR2 is YYEEEE. The CDR3 region has the DNA TGTGCCAGCAGTAGCGGGGGGAACTACAATGAGCAGTTCTTC. It specifies CASSSGGNYNEQFF.

The chain carries TRBV20-1 and TRBJ2-5; no clear D. Germline V lookup: CDR1 DFQATT, CDR2 SNEGSKA (reference sequence). CDR3 length: 13 residues. V lost 3 bases and J 4 bases, leaving 12 bases between the germline ends. The CDR3 nucleotides read TGCAGTGCTAGTCGCGGCTCCCGAGAGACCCAGTACTTC. This encodes CSASRGSRETQYF.

This clonotype was counted between two and nine times. This chain uses TRBV19 with TRBJ2-1; D might be TRBD1 (7 bases). Trimming cost V 4 bases and J 9 bases, with 19 bases left between them. CDR1 is LNHDA, CDR2 SQIVND, per germline (reference sequence). This CDR3 is 15 amino acids long. Here the CDR3 reads CASSRPFQGGAEQFF. CDR3 bases: TGTGCCAGTAGTAGACCTTTCCAGGGGGGAGCTGAGCAGTTCTTC.

This clonotype came up many times. V is TRBV28 and J is TRBJ2-1; 10 nucleotides align to TRBD1. V trimming: 6 bases; J trimming: 9 bases; junction bases outside the gene matches: 11. The germline V gene encodes CDR1 MDHEN and CDR2 SYDVKM. This CDR3 spans 15 amino acids. The CDR3 here is CASSKPGQGTIEQFF. The CDR3 bases are TGTGCCAGCAGCAAACCGGGACAGGGGACCATTGAGCAGTTCTTC.

This clonotype was detected many times. V gene TRBV11-2 combines with J gene TRBJ2-7; D not certain. Trimming took 6 bases from V and 3 from J, leaving 9 bases between them. The CDR3 has 12 amino acids. Germline CDR1 is SGHAT and CDR2 is FQNNGV. The CDR3 reads CASSGDHYEQYF. Here the CDR3 DNA reads TGTGCCAGCAGTGGGGATCACTACGAGCAGTACTTC. The whole variable domain, filled in from reference TRBV11-2 and TRBJ2-7, reads EAGVAQSPRYKIIEKRQSVAFWCNPISGHATLYWYQQILGQGPKLLIQFQNNGVVDDSQLPKDRFSAERLKGVDSTLKIQPAKLEDSAVYLCASSGDHYEQYFGPGTRLTVT.

This clonotype was seen at least ten times. The chain is built from TRBV9 and TRBJ2-7, with D possibly TRBD1 on 6 matching bases. V was shortened by 0 bases and J by 0 bases, with 10 bases between the two germline ends. Germline V gene data show CDR1 as SGDLS and CDR2 as YYNGEE. The CDR3 contains 15 residues. The DNA for the CDR3 is TGTGCCAGCAGCGTAGCAACAGGGAGCTCCTACGAGCAGTACTTC. Translation gives CASSVATGSSYEQYF.

This clonotype was seen a few times. Because it lacks the conserved phenylalanine or tryptophan at the end, this CDR3 is likely a read error. The chain has TRBV20-1 and TRBJ2-7, with a tentative D call TRBD2 (6 bases). The V gene lost 6 bases and the J gene lost 7 bases, with 16 bases spanning the gap. Germline assignment: CDR1 DFQATT and CDR2 SNEGSKA (reference sequence). The CDR3 runs 12 residues. CDR3 coding DNA: TGCAGTGCGGAGGGACCCGGAGGGGAGCAGTACCTC. It yields the protein CSAEGPGGEQYL.

This clonotype was counted only a few times. This chain links TRBV29-1 with TRBJ1-5; no firm D call. V was clipped by 3 bases and J by 3 bases, with 9 bases between them. Per germline, CDR1 SQVTM and CDR2 ANQGSEA. The CDR3 is 13 residues long. CDR3 residues: CSVEDGNNQPQHF. The CDR3 DNA is TGCAGCGTTGAGGACGGTAACAATCAGCCCCAGCATTTT.

This clonotype was observed a few times. The chain couples TRBV3-1 to TRBJ1-1; no definite D call. The CDR3 extends over 14 amino acids. Germline V gene sequence: CDR1 LGHDT, CDR2 YNNKEL (reference sequence). Between the trimmed V and J ends, which lost 3 bases and 5 bases, there was a span of 13 bases. CDR3 sequence: CASSHADGRTEAFF. The CDR3 DNA reads as TGTGCCAGCAGCCACGCTGACGGACGGACTGAAGCTTTCTTT.

The chain joins TRBV29-1 to TRBJ2-1, with D possibly TRBD2 on 6 matching bases. The germline CDR1 and CDR2 sequences are SQVTM and ANQGSEA. Between the trimmed V and J ends, which lost 0 bases and 0 bases, there was a span of 15 bases. This CDR3 spans 17 amino acids. The CDR3 DNA reads TGCAGCGTTGAAGATTTTGGCGGGACGGACTCCTACAATGAGCAGTTCTTC. Translation gives CSVEDFGGTDSYNEQFF.

This clonotype was picked up a small number of times. The chain uses TRBV6-1 and TRBJ1-1, with D perhaps TRBD1 (6 bases). The CDR3 runs 14 residues. The V end lost 4 bases, the J end lost 3 bases, and 12 bases lay between the germline ends. Germline loops: CDR1 MNHNS, CDR2 SASEGT. The CDR3 sequence is CASSVTDSDTEAFF. The DNA of the CDR3 is TGTGCCAGCAGTGTAACGGACAGTGACACTGAAGCTTTCTTT.

In the case of this clonotype: The junction departs from germline at one end; a sequencing error may be responsible. The gene calls are TRBV6-5 and TRBJ2-5, with D tentatively TRBD1 or TRBD2 (5 bases each). This CDR3 has 14 residues. From germline, CDR1 is MNHEY and CDR2 SVGAGI. CDR3 nucleotide sequence: TGTGCCAGCAGTTACATAAGGGACCAAGAGATCCAGTACTTC. It codes for CASSYIRDQEIQYF.

V and J are TRBV6-5 and TRBJ2-7; 9 bases are shared with TRBD1. Germline V gives CDR1 MNHEY, CDR2 SVGAGI. The junction had 11 bases not matched to a gene; V was cut back by 4 bases and J by 4 bases. There are 16 residues in the CDR3. As DNA, the CDR3 is TGTGCCAGCAGTTTTGTCCCGGGACAGGGTCCTTACGAGCAGTACTTC. Its translation: CASSFVPGQGPYEQYF.

There are many counts of this clonotype. V is TRBV27 and J is TRBJ1-4; weak D call: TRBD1 (6 bases). This CDR3 is built from 14 residues. With 9 bases removed from V and 0 bases from J, the gap between germline ends came to 11 bases. Germline V lookup: CDR1 MNHEY, CDR2 SMNVEV (reference sequence). As DNA, the CDR3 is TGTGCCAGTGGGACAAGTGCAACTAATGAAAAACTGTTTTTT. This sequence encodes CASGTSATNEKLFF.